A single sample is the source of the 26 T cell receptor beta chains below, sequenced in a study of metastatic and nonmetastatic thyroid tumors. TCRdb re-clonotyped the PCR reads through MiXCR. Found here are 30,000 to 45,000 clones, 20% to 25% of them singletons; the top ten hold 15% to 17%. All patients were treatment-naive before thyroid surgery. Sequencing used blood. The receptors derive from a female donor with papillary thyroid cancer or a benign thyroid nodule (not recorded which). Some clones in this sample may be carry-over from other donors' samples.

This clone was observed at least ten times. The genes are TRBV4-1 and TRBJ1-4; weak D call: TRBD1 (5 bases). This CDR3 comprises 16 residues. Germline V gene data show CDR1 as MGHRA and CDR2 as YSYEKL. With 0 bases removed from V and 8 bases from J, the gap between germline ends came to 16 bases. DNA of the CDR3: TGCGCCAGCAGCCAAGATCCTCCAGGGCGGGGCGAAAAACTGTTTTTT. It codes for CASSQDPPGRGEKLFF.

In this sample, this clone turned up many times. The CDR3 is CSAHASGQKANYGYTF. The DNA of the CDR3 is TGCAGTGCTCATGCCTCGGGACAGAAAGCTAACTATGGCTACACCTTC. V is TRBV20-1 and J is TRBJ1-2; TRBD1 aligns across 7 bases. The length of the CDR3 is 16 residues. CDR1 and CDR2 from the germline V gene are DFQATT and SNEGSKA (reference sequence). V trimming: 5 bases; J trimming: 0 bases; junction bases outside the gene matches: 12.

Concerning this clone itself: This CDR3 is also generated by other DNA sequences in the sample. V usage is TRBV20-1 and J usage is TRBJ2-5; unclear D gene. This CDR3 region has 15 residues. Trimming took off 0 bases at V and 3 bases at J, with 14 bases between the two ends. CDR1 and CDR2 (germline): DFQATT, SNEGSKA (reference sequence). The CDR3: CSARDLRQAEETQYF. CDR3 nucleotides: TGCAGTGCTAGAGATCTCCGGCAGGCTGAAGAGACCCAGTACTTC.

Points on this clone: A much larger clone lies a single base off, so this may be a read error. The same CDR3 is also encoded by other DNA sequences in this sample. The V and J genes are TRBV18 and TRBJ2-2; TRBD2 aligns across 8 bases. Germline assignment: CDR1 KGHSH and CDR2 LQKENI. V shed 6 bases, J shed 0 bases, and the junction held 15 bases outside the gene matches. The CDR3 covers 19 residues. The CDR3 nucleotides read TGTGCCAGCTCTCGATGGTCGCGGGAGGCCCTCGCGAACACCGGGGAGCTGTTTTTT. This encodes CASSRWSREALANTGELFF.

By sample share, this clone is medium-sized (0.01 to 0.1%). The chain joins TRBV28 to TRBJ1-2; 11 bases agree with TRBD1. The germline CDR1 and CDR2 sequences are MDHEN and SYDVKM. The ends lost 3 bases at V and 3 bases at J; junction bases unmatched: 6. The CDR3 has 16 amino acids. CDR3 protein: CASSLGTGGSDYGYTF. The CDR3 nucleotides are TGTGCCAGCAGTTTGGGGACAGGGGGGAGTGACTATGGCTACACCTTC.

The V gene is TRBV20-1, the J gene TRBJ2-7, with 8 bases matching TRBD2. The CDR3 length is 17 residues. CDR1 and CDR2 from the germline V gene are DFQATT and SNEGSKA (reference sequence). J lost 2 bases, V lost 6 bases, and 18 bases had no gene match. CDR3 in DNA: TGCAGTGCCACTGAGGGCCAGGCGGCGGGAGGAACCTACGAGCAGTACTTC. Encoded protein: CSATEGQAAGGTYEQYF.

By sample fraction, this clone is medium-sized. The chain carries TRBV6-5 and TRBJ1-3; D may be TRBD1 (6 bases). Germline values: CDR1 MNHEY, CDR2 SVGAGI. V lost 0 bases and J 1 base, leaving 7 bases between the germline ends. The CDR3 length is 15 residues. The CDR3 is CASSYSGTSGNTIYF. CDR3 sequence (DNA): TGTGCCAGCAGTTACTCTGGGACATCTGGAAACACCATATATTTT.

In this sample, this clone turned up many times. The rearrangement joins TRBV20-1 to TRBJ2-3; D not resolved. Per germline, CDR1 DFQATT and CDR2 SNEGSKA (reference sequence). V lost 1 base and J 0 bases, leaving 8 bases between the germline ends. The CDR3 is 14 amino acids. CDR3 amino acids: CSARVAYSTDTQYF. The CDR3 DNA reads TGCAGTGCTAGAGTCGCGTATAGCACAGATACGCAGTATTTT.

This chain uses TRBV20-1 with TRBJ2-7; 8 positions match TRBD2. In germline, CDR1 is DFQATT, CDR2 SNEGSKA (reference sequence). The ends lost 2 bases at V and 6 bases at J; junction bases unmatched: 3. This CDR3 spans 12 amino acids. The DNA of the CDR3 is TGCAGTGCTAGACCGGGAGGGGTCGAGCAGTACTTC. Its protein is CSARPGGVEQYF.

This clone has ten or more counts. V and J are TRBV9 and TRBJ2-7; D is perhaps TRBD1 or TRBD2 (6 bases each). CDR3 length: 14 amino acids. The germline V gene encodes CDR1 SGDLS and CDR2 YYNGEE. Trimming removed 3 bases at V and 0 bases at J, with 10 bases between. The CDR3 reads CASSEGGFSYEQYF. The CDR3, as DNA: TGTGCCAGCAGCGAGGGGGGTTTCTCCTACGAGCAGTACTTC. Based on the CDR3 plus reference TRBV9 and TRBJ2-7, the full variable domain is DSGVTQTPKHLITATGQRVTLRCSPRSGDLSVYWYQQSLDQGLQFLIQYYNGEERAKGNILERFSAQQFPDLHSELNLSSLELGDSALYFCASSEGGFSYEQYFGPGTRLTVT.

This clone was detected many times. This CDR3 is CASTMDPSYNEQFF. The DNA for the CDR3 is TGTGCCAGCACGATGGATCCCTCCTACAATGAGCAGTTCTTC. This chain joins TRBV28 and TRBJ2-1; D gene uncertain. CDR1 is MDHEN, CDR2 SYDVKM, per germline. This CDR3 comprises 14 residues. V lost 7 bases, J lost 0 bases, and 10 bases lay in between. The variable domain in full, completed from reference TRBV28 and TRBJ2-1, reads DVKVTQSSRYLVKRTGEKVFLECVQDMDHENMFWYRQDPGLGLRLIYFSYDVKMKEKGDIPEGYSVSREKKERFSLILESASTNQTSMYLCASTMDPSYNEQFFGPGTRLTVL.

About this clone: The junction departs from germline at one end; a sequencing error may be responsible. Other DNA sequences from this sample encode an identical CDR3 as well. This chain uses TRBV6-1 with TRBJ1-2; a possible D gene is TRBD1 (5 bases). The CDR3 spans 15 residues. Germline V lookup: CDR1 MNHNS, CDR2 SASEGT. CDR3 DNA: TGTGCCAGCAGTCCGACGAGGGAGGGGATTTATGGCTACACGTTC. Translated: CASSPTREGIYGYTF.

In this sample, this clone turned up a few times. J is TRBJ2-7 and V is TRBV6-1, with TRBD2 matching over 14 bases. CDR1 MNHNS and CDR2 SASEGT come from the germline V gene. J lost 4 bases, V lost 7 bases, and 9 bases had no gene match. CDR3 length: 16 amino acids. CDR3 nucleotides: TGTGCCAGCATCGACCTTCGACTAGCGGGAGGGTACGAGCAGTACTTC. Encoded protein: CASIDLRLAGGYEQYF.

This clone has ten or more counts. The V call is TRBV20-1, the J call TRBJ2-1; unclear D gene. This CDR3 contains 15 residues. Germline-derived CDR1 and CDR2 are DFQATT and SNEGSKA (reference sequence). The V end was cut by 5 bases, the J end by 0 bases, with 14 bases between. CDR3 amino acids: CSADASSSSYNEQFF. The DNA for the CDR3 is TGCAGTGCTGATGCCTCATCCAGCTCCTACAATGAGCAGTTCTTC.

This clone has ten or more counts. The chain couples TRBV29-1 to TRBJ2-5, with 9 bases identical to TRBD1. The CDR3 extends over 13 amino acids. Per germline, CDR1 SQVTM and CDR2 ANQGSEA. J lost 5 bases, V lost 8 bases, and 9 bases had no gene match. The CDR3 DNA sequence: TGCAGCTTTAACAGGGGGCTCGGGGAGACCCAGTACTTC. This codes for CSFNRGLGETQYF.

This clone was detected many times. The chain combines TRBV6-4 with TRBJ2-3; 8 positions agree with TRBD2. Germline V gene lookup returns CDR1 MRHNA and CDR2 SNTAGT. Trimming cost V 3 bases and J 3 bases; bases outside gene matches: 5. The length of the CDR3 is 15 residues. The CDR3 DNA reads as TGTGCCAGCAGTGATGGGGAGCGGGAGACAGATACGCAGTATTTT. Translation gives CASSDGERETDTQYF.

This clone was seen ten or more times. The junction and the germline gene differ at one end; a read error may be behind it. V gene TRBV7-7 combines with J gene TRBJ2-2; D gene uncertain. In germline, CDR1 is SSHAT, CDR2 FNYEAQ (reference sequence). The CDR3 has 14 amino acids. The CDR3 sequence: CASSLQLNTGELFF. In nucleotides, the CDR3 is TGTGCTAGCAGCTTACAGCTGAACACCGGGGAGCTGTTTTTT. The entire variable domain, with the rest obtained from reference TRBV7-7 and TRBJ2-2, is as follows: GAGVSQSPRYKVTKRGQDVTLRCDPISSHATLYWYQQALGQGPEFLTYFNYEAQPDKSGLPSDRFSAERPEGSISTLTIQRTEQRDSAMYRCASSLQLNTGELFFGEGSRLTVL.

The DNA of the CDR3 is TGCAGCGTCGGCCGCCGTGGGGGCCTCACCTACGAGCAGTACTTC. It encodes CSVGRRGGLTYEQYF. The chain employs TRBV29-1 and TRBJ2-7; D possibly corresponds to TRBD1 (6 bases). The CDR3 sequence is 15 residues long. Between the trimmed V and J ends, which lost 6 bases and 2 bases, there was a span of 20 bases. Germline loops: CDR1 SQVTM, CDR2 ANQGSEA.

Ten or more counts support this clone. V and J are TRBV10-3 and TRBJ2-6, with D hard to call. Germline assignment: CDR1 ENHRY and CDR2 SYGVKD. Trimming pared 7 bases from V and 1 base from J, leaving 5 bases between. This CDR3 region has 13 residues. In DNA form, the CDR3 reads TGTGCCATCACTGGGTCTGGGGCCAACGTCCTGACTTTC. Protein sequence: CAITGSGANVLTF.

This clone has only a few counts. One junction end does not reproduce the germline sequence, and a read error may be involved. The genes are TRBV6-5 and TRBJ1-1; D is ambiguous. The CDR3 runs to 15 residues. Germline lookup yields CDR1 MNHEY and CDR2 SVGAGI. The CDR3 DNA is TGCGCCAGCAGTTACTCGACGATAGGCAGCACTGAAGCTTTCTTT. Its translation is CASSYSTIGSTEAFF.

Many counts were recorded for this clone. The genes are TRBV7-8 and TRBJ2-2; 9 positions match TRBD2. The J segment lost 4 bases and the V segment lost 3 bases, leaving 6 bases of the junction unmatched. The length of the CDR3 is 16 residues. Germline V gene lookup returns CDR1 SGHVS and CDR2 FQNEAQ. The CDR3 is CASSLSGAGGTGELFF. The CDR3, as DNA: TGTGCCAGCAGCTTGTCCGGAGCGGGAGGCACCGGGGAGCTGTTTTTT.

This chain joins TRBV19 and TRBJ1-1; weak D call: TRBD1 (6 bases). CDR1 and CDR2 from the germline V gene are LNHDA and SQIVND (reference sequence). The CDR3 spans 15 residues. With 5 bases removed from V and 2 bases from J, the gap between germline ends came to 15 bases. CDR3 DNA sequence: TGTGCCAGTAGTCGGGGGCCCTCCTTAAACACTGAAGCTTTCTTT. Translated: CASSRGPSLNTEAFF.

J is TRBJ2-1 and V is TRBV11-3; 9 positions match TRBD2. There are 14 residues in the CDR3. CDR1 and CDR2 (germline): SGHNT, YENEEA. CDR3 region: CSGSLGLANNEQFF. The DNA of the CDR3 is TGTTCTGGCAGCCTGGGACTAGCTAACAATGAGCAGTTCTTC. The variable domain in full, with the rest retrieved from reference TRBV11-3 and TRBJ2-1, is EAGVVQSPRYKIIEKKQPVAFWCNPISGHNTLYWYLQNLGQGPELLIRYENEEAVDDSQLPKDRFSAERLKGVDSTLKIQPAELGDSAVYLCSGSLGLANNEQFFGPGTRLTVL.

This clone came up many times. The rearrangement joins TRBV2 to TRBJ2-1; 7 nucleotides agree with TRBD2. V dropped 6 bases and J dropped 3; count of bases not matched to a gene: 5. The germline gives CDR1 SNHLY, CDR2 FYNNEI. The CDR3 length is 14 residues. The CDR3 loop is CASSQTSRYNEQFF. CDR3 nucleotide sequence: TGTGCCAGCAGCCAGACTAGCCGCTACAATGAGCAGTTCTTC.

The chain couples TRBV4-1 to TRBJ1-5, with D unclear. Between the trimmed V and J ends, which lost 1 base and 0 bases, there was a span of 7 bases. The CDR3 sequence is 15 residues long. The germline V gene has CDR1 MGHRA and CDR2 YSYEKL. CDR3 DNA sequence: TGCGCCAGCAGCCAAGCACAGTATAGCAATCAGCCCCAGCATTTT. Encoded protein: CASSQAQYSNQPQHF.

This clone was picked up a small number of times. The rearrangement uses TRBV10-3 and TRBJ2-1; a possible D gene is TRBD2 (5 bases). The CDR3 runs 15 residues. The germline V gene has CDR1 ENHRY and CDR2 SYGVKD. The ends were cut back, 7 bases at V and 3 bases at J, with 16 bases in the middle. CDR3 region: CAITNSEEDYNEQFF. The CDR3 coding sequence is TGTGCCATCACCAACAGCGAGGAGGACTACAATGAGCAGTTCTTC.